This T cell receptor (beta chain) came from a study of CXCR3-negative and CXCR3-positive naive CD8 T cells. Study-level information: Every library held about 1.5 +/- 0.3 million TRB reads, and the total came to roughly 150 million.

General study findings and limits: Naive cells, whether CXCR3-negative or CXCR3-positive, had similar TRBV-TRBJ usage, while memory cells differed. CXCR3-expressing naive cells carried TRB CDR3s more hydrophobic than those of CXCR3-negative naive cells.

To note about this clonotype: Its antigen is still unknown.

Triplicate sorts, around 310,000 cells apiece, were made for each CD8+ T cell subset. CD45RO-CCR7+CD27+CD95- marked naive CD8+ T cells. Libraries were UMI-labeled 5' RACE TRB cDNA. Following a re-call of the 5' RACE reads, TCRdb has one entry per CDR3 protein and lacks DNA. This sample's clone table lists tens of thousands of distinct CDR3 sequences. CDR3 length equals 19 residues. The germline gives CDR1 MDHEN, CDR2 SYDVKM. The rearrangement joins TRBV28 to TRBJ2-1; TCRdb calls TRBD2, which cannot be checked without DNA. This receptor was identified in a human donor in good health. Some clones in this sample may be carry-over from other donors' samples. The specimen was naive CXCR3+ CD8+ T cells from blood. Subset here: CD45RO-CCR7+CD27+CD95- naive CD8+ T cells expressing CXCR3 (TNR3+). The CDR3 loop reads CASSLILLGSGTLRDEQFF.